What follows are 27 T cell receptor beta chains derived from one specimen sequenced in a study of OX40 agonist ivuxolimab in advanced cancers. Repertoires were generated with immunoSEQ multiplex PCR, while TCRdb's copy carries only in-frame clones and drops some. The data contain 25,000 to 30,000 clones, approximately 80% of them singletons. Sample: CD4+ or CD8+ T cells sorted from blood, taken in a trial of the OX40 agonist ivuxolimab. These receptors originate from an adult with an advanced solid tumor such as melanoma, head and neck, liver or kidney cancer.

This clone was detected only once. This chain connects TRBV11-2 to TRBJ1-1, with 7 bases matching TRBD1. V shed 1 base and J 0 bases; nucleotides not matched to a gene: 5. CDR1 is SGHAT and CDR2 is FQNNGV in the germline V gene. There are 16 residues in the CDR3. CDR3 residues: CASSLVGGEMNTEAFF. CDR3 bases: TGTGCCAGCAGCTTAGTAGGGGGCGAGATGAACACTGAAGCTTTCTTT.

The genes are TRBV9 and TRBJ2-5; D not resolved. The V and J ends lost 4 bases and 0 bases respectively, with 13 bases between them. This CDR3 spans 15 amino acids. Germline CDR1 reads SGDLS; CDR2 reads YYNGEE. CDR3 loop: CASSPNGRDQETQYF. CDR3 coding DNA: TGTGCCAGCAGCCCTAATGGTAGGGACCAAGAGACCCAGTACTTC.

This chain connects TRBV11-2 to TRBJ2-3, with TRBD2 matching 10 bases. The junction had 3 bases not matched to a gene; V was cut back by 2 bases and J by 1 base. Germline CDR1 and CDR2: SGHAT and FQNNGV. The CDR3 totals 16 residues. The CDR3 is CASSLTSGTRTDTQYF. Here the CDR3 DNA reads TGTGCCAGCAGCTTAACTAGCGGGACGCGCACAGATACGCAGTATTTT.

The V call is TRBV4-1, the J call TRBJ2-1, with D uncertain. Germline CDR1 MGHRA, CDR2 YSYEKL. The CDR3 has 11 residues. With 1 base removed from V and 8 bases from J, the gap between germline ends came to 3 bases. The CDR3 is CASSQAYEQFF. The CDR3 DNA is TGCGCCAGCAGCCAAGCGTATGAGCAGTTCTTC.

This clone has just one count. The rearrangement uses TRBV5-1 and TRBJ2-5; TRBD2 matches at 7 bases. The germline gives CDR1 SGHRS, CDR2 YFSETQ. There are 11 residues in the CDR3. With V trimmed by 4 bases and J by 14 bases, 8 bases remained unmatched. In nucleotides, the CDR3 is TGCGCCAGCAGCCTGCTGGGAGGGGAATACTTC. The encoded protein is CASSLLGGEYF.

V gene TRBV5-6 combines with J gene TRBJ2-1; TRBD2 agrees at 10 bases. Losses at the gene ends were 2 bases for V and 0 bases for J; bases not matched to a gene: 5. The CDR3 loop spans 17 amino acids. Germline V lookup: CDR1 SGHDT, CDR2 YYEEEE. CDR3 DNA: TGTGCCAGCAGCTTAGCGGGAGGGCGTTCCTCCTACAATGAGCAGTTCTTC. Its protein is CASSLAGGRSSYNEQFF.

CDR3 sequence reads: CASSLLAVSWGQETQYF. The DNA of the CDR3 is TGTGCCAGCAGCTTACTAGCGGTTTCCTGGGGGCAAGAGACCCAGTACTTC. The genes are TRBV11-2 and TRBJ2-5; 7 nucleotides line up with TRBD2. The V gene end was trimmed by 2 bases and the J gene end by 2 bases; junction bases not matched to a gene: 11. The CDR3 runs 17 residues. CDR1 is SGHAT, CDR2 FQNNGV, per germline.

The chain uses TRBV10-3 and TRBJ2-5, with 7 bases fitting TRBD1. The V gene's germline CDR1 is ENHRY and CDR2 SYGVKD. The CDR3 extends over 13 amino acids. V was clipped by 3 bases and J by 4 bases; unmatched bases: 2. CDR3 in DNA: TGTGCCATCAGTGATCGGGACAGAGAGACCCAGTACTTC. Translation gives CAISDRDRETQYF.

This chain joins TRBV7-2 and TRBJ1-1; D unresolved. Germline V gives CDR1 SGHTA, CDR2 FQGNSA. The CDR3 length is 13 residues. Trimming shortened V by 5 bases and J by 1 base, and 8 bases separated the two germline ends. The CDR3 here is CASSPRGNTEAFF. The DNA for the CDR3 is TGTGCCAGCAGCCCCCGCGGGAACACTGAAGCTTTCTTT. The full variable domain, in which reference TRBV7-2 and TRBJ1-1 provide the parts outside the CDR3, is GAGVSQSPSNKVTEKGKDVELRCDPISGHTALYWYRQSLGQGLEFLIYFQGNSAPDKSGLPSDRFSAERTGGSVSTLTIQRTQQEDSAVYLCASSPRGNTEAFFGQGTRLTVV.

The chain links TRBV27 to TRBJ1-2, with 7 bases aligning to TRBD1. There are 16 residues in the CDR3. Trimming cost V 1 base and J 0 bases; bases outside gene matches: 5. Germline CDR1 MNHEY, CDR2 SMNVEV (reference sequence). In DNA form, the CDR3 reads TGTGCCAGCAGTTTATACAGGGGTCTATCTAACTATGGCTACACCTTC. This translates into CASSLYRGLSNYGYTF.

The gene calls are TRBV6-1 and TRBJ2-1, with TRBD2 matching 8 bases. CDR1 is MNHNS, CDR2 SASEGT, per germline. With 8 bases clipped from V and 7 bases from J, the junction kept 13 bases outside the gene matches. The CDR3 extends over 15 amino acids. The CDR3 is CASPRERETGNEQFF. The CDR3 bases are TGTGCCAGCCCGAGGGAGCGGGAGACCGGTAATGAGCAGTTCTTC.

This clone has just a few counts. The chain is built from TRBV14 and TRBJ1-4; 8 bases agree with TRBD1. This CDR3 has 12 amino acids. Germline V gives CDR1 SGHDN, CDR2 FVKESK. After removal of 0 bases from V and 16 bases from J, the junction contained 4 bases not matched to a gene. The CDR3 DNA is TGTGCCAGCAGCCAAGATCGGGACAGGTGGTTTTTT. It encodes CASSQDRDRWFF.

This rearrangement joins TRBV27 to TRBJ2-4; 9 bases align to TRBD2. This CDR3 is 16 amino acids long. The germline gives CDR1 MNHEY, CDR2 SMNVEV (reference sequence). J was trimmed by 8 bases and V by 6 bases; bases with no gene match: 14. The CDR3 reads CASSPGGREGADIQYF. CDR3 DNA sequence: TGTGCCAGCAGCCCCGGGGGGCGGGAGGGCGCCGACATTCAGTACTTC.

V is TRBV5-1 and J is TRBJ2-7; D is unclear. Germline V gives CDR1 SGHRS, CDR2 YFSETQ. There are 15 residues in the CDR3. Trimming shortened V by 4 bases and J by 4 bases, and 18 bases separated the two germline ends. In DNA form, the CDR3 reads TGCGCCAGCAGCGATTACCTAGGTGGGTCTTACGAGCAGTACTTC. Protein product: CASSDYLGGSYEQYF.

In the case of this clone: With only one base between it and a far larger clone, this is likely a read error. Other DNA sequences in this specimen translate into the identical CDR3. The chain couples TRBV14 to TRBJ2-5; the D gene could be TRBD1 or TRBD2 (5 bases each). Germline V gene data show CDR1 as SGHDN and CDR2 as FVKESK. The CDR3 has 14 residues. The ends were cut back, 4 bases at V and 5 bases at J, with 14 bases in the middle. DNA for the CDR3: TGTGCCAGCAGCCCGGGGCAGGCCCGGGAGACCCAGTACTTC. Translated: CASSPGQARETQYF.

The CDR3 is CASSEADFGVSPLHF. CDR3 nucleotides: TGTGCCAGCAGTGAAGCAGACTTCGGTGTCTCACCCCTCCACTTT. V usage is TRBV6-1 and J usage is TRBJ1-6; D is unclear. The germline V and J ends were trimmed by 0 bases and 10 bases, with 13 bases remaining between them. CDR1 is MNHNS and CDR2 is SASEGT in the germline V gene. The CDR3 runs 15 residues.

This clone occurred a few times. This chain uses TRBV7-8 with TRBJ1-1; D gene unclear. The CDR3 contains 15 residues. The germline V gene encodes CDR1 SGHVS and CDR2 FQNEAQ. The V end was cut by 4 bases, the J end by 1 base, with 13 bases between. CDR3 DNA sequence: TGTGCCAGCAGCTCCCCAGGTGGTAGGAACACTGAAGCTTTCTTT. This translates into CASSSPGGRNTEAFF.

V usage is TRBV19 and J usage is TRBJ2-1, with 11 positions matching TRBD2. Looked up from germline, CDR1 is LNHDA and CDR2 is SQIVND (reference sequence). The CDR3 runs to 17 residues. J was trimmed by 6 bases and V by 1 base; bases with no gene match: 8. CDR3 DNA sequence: TGTGCCAGTAGTATAGCGTCCCTAGCGGGAGGTCCCAATGAGCAGTTCTTC. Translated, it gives CASSIASLAGGPNEQFF.

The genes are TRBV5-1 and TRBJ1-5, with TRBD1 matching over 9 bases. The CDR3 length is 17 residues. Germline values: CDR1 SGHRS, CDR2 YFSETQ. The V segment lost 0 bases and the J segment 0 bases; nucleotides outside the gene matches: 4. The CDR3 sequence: CASSLGGQGYSNQPQHF. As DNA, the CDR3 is TGCGCCAGCAGCTTGGGCGGACAGGGGTATAGCAATCAGCCCCAGCATTTT.

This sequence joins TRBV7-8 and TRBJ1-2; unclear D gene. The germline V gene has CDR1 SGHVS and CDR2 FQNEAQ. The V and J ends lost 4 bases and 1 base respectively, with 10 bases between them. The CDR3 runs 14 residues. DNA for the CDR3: TGTGCCAGCAGCTCAGGAGCCAGTAACTATGGCTACACCTTC. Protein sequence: CASSSGASNYGYTF.

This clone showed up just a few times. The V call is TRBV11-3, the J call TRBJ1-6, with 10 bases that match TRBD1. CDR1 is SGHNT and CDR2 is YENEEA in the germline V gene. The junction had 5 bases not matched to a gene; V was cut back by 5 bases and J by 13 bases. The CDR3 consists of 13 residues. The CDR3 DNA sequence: TGTGCCAGCAGCCCCGGGACAGGGGATCCCCTCCACTTT. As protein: CASSPGTGDPLHF.

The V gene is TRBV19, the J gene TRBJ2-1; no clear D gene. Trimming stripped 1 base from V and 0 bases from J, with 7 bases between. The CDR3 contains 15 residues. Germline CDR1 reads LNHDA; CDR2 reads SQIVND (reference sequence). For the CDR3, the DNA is TGTGCCAGTAGTATAGCGGAAAGCTCCTACAATGAGCAGTTCTTC. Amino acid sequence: CASSIAESSYNEQFF.

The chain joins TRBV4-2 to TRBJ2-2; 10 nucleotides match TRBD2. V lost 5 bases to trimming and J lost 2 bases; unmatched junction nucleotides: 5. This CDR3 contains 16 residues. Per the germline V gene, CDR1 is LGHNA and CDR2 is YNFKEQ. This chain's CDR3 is CASSGLAGDNTGELFF. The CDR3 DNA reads TGTGCCAGCAGCGGCCTAGCGGGAGATAACACCGGGGAGCTGTTTTTT.

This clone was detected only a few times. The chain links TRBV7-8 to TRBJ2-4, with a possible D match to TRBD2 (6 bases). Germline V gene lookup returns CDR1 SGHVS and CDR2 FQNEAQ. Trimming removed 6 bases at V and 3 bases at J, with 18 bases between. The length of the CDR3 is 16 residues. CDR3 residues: CASRKDLAPYKNIQYF. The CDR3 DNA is TGTGCCAGCAGAAAGGACCTAGCGCCTTACAAAAACATTCAGTACTTC.

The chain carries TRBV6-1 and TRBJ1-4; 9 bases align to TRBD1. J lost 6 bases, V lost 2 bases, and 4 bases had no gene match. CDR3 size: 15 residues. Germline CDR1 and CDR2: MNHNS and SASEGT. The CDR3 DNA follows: TGTGCCAGCAGTGAATGGGACAGGGTCTATGAAAAACTGTTTTTT. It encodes CASSEWDRVYEKLFF.

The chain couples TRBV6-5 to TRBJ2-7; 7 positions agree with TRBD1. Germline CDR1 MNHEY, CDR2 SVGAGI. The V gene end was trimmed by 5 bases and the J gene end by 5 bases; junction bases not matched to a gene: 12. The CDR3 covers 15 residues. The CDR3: CASSQTGTYVDEQYF. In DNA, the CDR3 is TGTGCCAGCAGTCAGACAGGGACGTATGTCGACGAGCAGTACTTC.

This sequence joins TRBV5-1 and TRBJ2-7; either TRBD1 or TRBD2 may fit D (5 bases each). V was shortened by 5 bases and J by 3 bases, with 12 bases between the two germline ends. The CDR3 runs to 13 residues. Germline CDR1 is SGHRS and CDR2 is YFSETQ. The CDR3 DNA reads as TGCGCCAGCAGTTGGGACGACGACTACGAGCAGTACTTC. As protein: CASSWDDDYEQYF.